Each of the 5 T cell receptor beta chains below was sequenced from the same sample in a study of T cell changes during pregnancy in multiple sclerosis. Profiling relied on immunoSEQ multiplex PCR, and the TCRdb table lists in-frame clones only, not all of them. The table has tens of thousands of clones, around 90% seen once. This specimen was CD4+ T cells from peripheral blood mononuclear cells, taken in the third trimester of pregnancy. The origin of the receptors is a female donor with multiple sclerosis, enrolled in a pregnancy study.

The chain combines TRBV5-1 with TRBJ2-7; D is uncertain. CDR1 and CDR2 (germline): SGHRS, YFSETQ. The CDR3 sequence is 14 residues long. Trimming removed 0 bases at V and 1 base at J, with 8 bases between. The CDR3 sequence is CASSLVDISYEQYF. The CDR3 DNA follows: TGCGCCAGCAGCTTGGTCGACATTTCCTACGAGCAGTACTTC.

The V call is TRBV4-1, the J call TRBJ2-7; TRBD1 matches 8 bases. The J segment lost 7 bases and the V segment lost 5 bases, leaving 7 bases of the junction unmatched. The CDR3 sequence is 13 residues long. The germline V gene encodes CDR1 MGHRA and CDR2 YSYEKL. CDR3 amino acids: CASSWDRFSEQYF. As DNA, the CDR3 is TGCGCCAGCAGCTGGGACAGGTTCTCGGAGCAGTACTTC.

The chain recombines TRBV15 with TRBJ1-1; 9 nucleotides match TRBD1. Germline V CDR1 and CDR2: LNHNV, YYDKDF (reference sequence). The CDR3 length is 14 residues. V lost 1 base to trimming and J lost 10 bases; unmatched junction nucleotides: 7. The DNA of the CDR3 is TGTGCCACCAGCAGAGGGGGGGGGACAGGGAGAGCTTTCTTT. Residues: CATSRGGGTGRAFF.

This sequence joins TRBV20-1 and TRBJ2-7, with D unresolved. V lost 1 base and J 5 bases, leaving 6 bases between the germline ends. The CDR3 has 11 residues. Germline CDR1 and CDR2: DFQATT and SNEGSKA (reference sequence). The CDR3, as DNA: TGCAGTGCTAGAGTAACGGACGAGCAGTACTTC. It codes for CSARVTDEQYF.

The chain has TRBV27 and TRBJ2-1, with TRBD2 identical over 7 bases. J lost 10 bases, V lost 3 bases, and 15 bases had no gene match. The CDR3 loop spans 16 amino acids. Germline CDR1 and CDR2: MNHEY and SMNVEV (reference sequence). CDR3: CASSFLGGTSPGEQFF. For the CDR3, the DNA is TGTGCCAGCAGTTTCCTGGGGGGGACCTCACCCGGGGAGCAGTTCTTC.